These T cell receptor beta chains were read from a single sample in a study of shared clonotypes between healthy human individuals. Sequenced by immunoSEQ multiplex PCR; TCRdb stores in-frame clones only, minus some. Seen here are around 650,000 clones, 95% to 96% observed once, and the top ten hold roughly 0.12%. Sequencing used naive CD8+ T cells sorted from blood. The source is a woman in her twenties or thirties in good health. CDR3s include the opening cysteine and the closing phenylalanine or tryptophan. Each record gives: V gene, CDR3 protein.

TRBV27	CATKAGASTNEQFF
TRBV7-9	CASRAEAGGIDEQFF
TRBV4-1	CASSQDGGTYNSPLHF
TRBV9	CASSSGTSSYNEQFF
TRBV9	CASSVGTSGVYEQYF
TRBV5-1	CASSTNGGSYNEQFF
TRBV28	CASSPYIGTGELFF
TRBV19	CASSMQETTANYGYTF
TRBV29-1	CSVAGTSGTDTQYF
TRBV4-1	CASSQDLSGSVYEQYF
TRBV5-1	CASSKGETSGNEQYF
TRBV2	CASSDPDSYEQYF
TRBV27	CASSLSISYEQYF
TRBV28	CASSLWGGASTDTQYF
TRBV6-4	CASRLLAGDNEQFF
TRBV11-3	CASSLIALPTGELFF
TRBV7-8	CASSHSPREGEQYF
TRBV19	CASSRTGTSGRGEQFF
TRBV21-1	CASSKVRGPGYTF
TRBV21-1	CASSQQGLSYNEQFF
TRBV7-9	CASSWSLGEPYQETQYF
TRBV5-1	CASSLGPQGINEQYF
TRBV7-9	CASSFWENTEAFF
TRBV7-6	CASSYGLDGNTEAFF
TRBV19	CASSVPTIAGQETQYF
TRBV4-1	CASSRGWGEQYF
TRBV4-2	CASSAGDERRGRETQYF
TRBV2	CASSEGGSVYEQYF
TRBV19	CATEGGIGSSNEQFF
TRBV27	CASSTQGVYEQYF
TRBV11-2	CASSFGLLYEQFF
TRBV5-4	CASSPGIAGGGNEQFF
TRBV29-1	CSVEDLVGPHNEQFF
TRBV5-1	CASSLGGADGYTF
TRBV9	CASSGENEKLFF
TRBV2	CASSRALTGDYGYTF
TRBV28	CASSGTGDHNEQFF
TRBV5-6	CASSLGGTGDHEQYF
TRBV11-2	CASSEGSGAFF
TRBV27	CASSFRASTPNEKLFF
TRBV7-6	CASRQVGDTQYF
TRBV28	CASSLQYRHLNTEAFF
TRBV6-5	CASSSMLAGGPNEQFF
TRBV5-1	CASSFTRTGITDTQYF
TRBV5-1	CASSLDTLSSSYEQYF
TRBV4-2	CASSYDRGRYEQYF
TRBV14	CASSQGRTAINYGYTF
TRBV6-6	CASSYSRTGVSYEQYF
TRBV20-1	CSAAEDYGYTF
TRBV2	CASSEVGLAGAGTDTQYF
TRBV19	CASSISSGPLEQYF
TRBV28	CASSVQGALQPQHF